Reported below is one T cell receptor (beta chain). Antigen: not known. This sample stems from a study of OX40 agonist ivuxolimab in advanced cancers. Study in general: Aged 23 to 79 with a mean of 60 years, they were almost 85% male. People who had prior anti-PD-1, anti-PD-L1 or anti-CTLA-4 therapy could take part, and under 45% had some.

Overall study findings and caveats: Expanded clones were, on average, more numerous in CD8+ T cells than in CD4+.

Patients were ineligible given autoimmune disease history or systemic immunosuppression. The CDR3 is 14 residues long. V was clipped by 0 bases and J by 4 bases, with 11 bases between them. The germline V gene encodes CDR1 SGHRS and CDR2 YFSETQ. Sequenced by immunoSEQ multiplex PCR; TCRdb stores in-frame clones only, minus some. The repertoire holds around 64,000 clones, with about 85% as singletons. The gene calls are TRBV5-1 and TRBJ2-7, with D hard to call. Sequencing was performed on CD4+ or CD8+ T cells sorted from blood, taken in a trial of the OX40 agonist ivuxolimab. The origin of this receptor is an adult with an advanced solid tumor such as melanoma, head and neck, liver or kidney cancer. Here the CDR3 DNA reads TGCGCCAGCAGCTTGGACAGCTCTGGGTACGAGCAGTACTTC. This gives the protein CASSLDSSGYEQYF.